This T cell receptor (beta chain) was identified during a study of blood T cells in healthy people across ages (dated by TCRdb to between 2014 and 2016). As for the study more broadly: Template switching captured roughly one uniquely barcoded TCR beta cDNA molecule per two T cells in model experiments. To track age-related changes in TCR beta repertoire diversity, the study relied on deep sequencing normalized with unique cDNA molecular identifiers. Donors were grouped into four age groups: young (average approximately 16 years), middle-aged (around 39), aged (over 55) and long-lived (82). To avoid experimental bias, donors of different ages were spread randomly across the sequencing lanes. The study analyzed two additional independent replicas of 1 million unique cDNA reads from the same blood draw for two donors, one aged 18 to 30 and one aged 80 or older.

Systemically healthy Caucasian individuals from Russia, over 30 in total and aged roughly 6 to 100 years, were included as donors. Each donor gave around 9.9 milliliters of peripheral blood, collected into EDTA-treated Vacutainer tubes. Ficoll-Paque density-gradient centrifugation was used to isolate PBMCs, with at least 7 million obtained per sample. Total RNA, at least 5 micrograms per sample, was extracted from PBMCs with Trizol reagent. Naive CD45RAhigh/CD27high T cell percentages were measured by flow cytometry on a PBMC aliquot from every donor. The library was prepared using 5' RACE. The sequencer was an Illumina HiSeq 2500. A second PCR of roughly 7 to 11 cycles was run with a J-beta primer mix and a sample-barcoded 5' primer. A template-switch 5' adaptor carrying 12 random nucleotides introduced a unique molecular identifier onto each TCR beta cDNA molecule. At least 2.5 million CDR3-containing paired-end reads were obtained from each sample. First-strand cDNA synthesis was performed from all RNA using the Mint cDNA synthesis kit, with priming by a TRBC-specific oligonucleotide. Following uracil-DNA glycosylase treatment, all cDNA underwent a first 18-cycle PCR with the universal primers M1SS and BC2_uni_R. The study's processing was this. For normalization, 1 million high-quality reads were randomly selected from each sample, with every read carrying a distinct molecular identifier. Instead of being binned into consensus sequences, reads that shared molecular identifiers were thrown out. CDR3 identification, clonotype clustering and error correction used MiTCR with a Q25 quality threshold and the strictest error-elimination algorithm. A nonparametric unseen species model using Euler transformation provided a lower-bound estimate of total TCR beta diversity. Using fastp at Q25 and MiXCR, TCRdb reprocessed the public reads and kept productive beta chains. Every distinct CDR3 protein forms one entry, paired with its most common genes and DNA. V and J calls and clone size were set by TCRdb, not the authors. In all, the sample holds some 670,000 distinct CDR3 sequences, and approximately 52% of those were seen once. The ten top clones hold approximately 12% of the sample.

Study-level results and caveats: The percentage of naive T cells measured by flow cytometry correlated strongly with observed TCR beta diversity. Because the CMV infection status of the donors was unknown, age-related changes in expanded clonotypes may potentially have been confounded. Observed TCR beta diversity per million T cells fell roughly linearly with age, and a significant reduction was already apparent by age about 36. Compared with the aged group, more naive CD4+ T cells, fewer expanded clones and increased TCR diversity were shown by the long-lived group, suggesting age selection. Because profiling used bulk unsorted PBMCs, naive and antigen-experienced compartments could not be compared conclusively. Estimates of total diversity based on one million sequenced T cells were considered lower bounds and underestimates.

As for this clonotype: The target of this receptor is not known. Base qualities were left out, and no much larger clone turns up one base away.

Clipping removes 2 bases from V and 0 bases from J, with 5 as the unmatched junction base count. Inclusive of the bounding cysteine and phenylalanine, the CDR3 is 17 residues long. The kept DNA is CDR3 alone, 51 bases in frame from the first base. The material sequenced was blood. The sequence links TRBV12-3 or TRBV12-4 to TRBJ2-1, with 9 junctional bases fitting TRBD1. This sequence was found in a woman at least 80 years old in good health. The CDR3: CASSLSWDRASYNEQFF. The DNA reads as follows: TGTGCCAGCAGTTTATCTTGGGACAGGGCCTCCTACAATGAGCAGTTCTTC.